The 28 T cell receptor beta chains given below trace back to one sample, sequenced in a study of blood T cell repertoires in COVID-19. TCRdb's copy holds only in-frame clones and misses some; the assay was immunoSEQ multiplex PCR. The repertoire has around 300,000 clones, around 90% of them found once; the top ten carry 1.1%. The sequencing sample was made of PBMCs or T cells enriched from blood (not recorded which). All receptors come from a woman between 25 and 40 years old who had recovered from COVID-19.

The rearrangement links TRBV28 to TRBJ2-3; TRBD1 matches 8 bases. This CDR3 has 15 amino acids. Per germline, CDR1 MDHEN and CDR2 SYDVKM. The trim removed 7 bases at V and 3 bases at J, leaving 9 bases unmatched. The CDR3 nucleotides are TGTGCCAGCACTATGCAGGGGGCGGGAACAGATACGCAGTATTTT. It yields the protein CASTMQGAGTDTQYF. The variable domain in full, completed from reference TRBV28 and TRBJ2-3, reads DVKVTQSSRYLVKRTGEKVFLECVQDMDHENMFWYRQDPGLGLRLIYFSYDVKMKEKGDIPEGYSVSREKKERFSLILESASTNQTSMYLCASTMQGAGTDTQYFGPGTRLTVL.

The table lists this clone with a few counts. The chain combines TRBV4-2 with TRBJ2-1, with 9 bases aligning to TRBD1. From germline, CDR1 is LGHNA and CDR2 YNFKEQ. The CDR3 is 11 residues long. J gave up 10 bases and V 7 bases, and 2 bases lay outside the gene matches. The CDR3 DNA is TGTGCCAGCACCGACAGGGGGGAGCAGTTCTTC. It translates to CASTDRGEQFF.

The rearrangement uses TRBV4-3 and TRBJ2-3; D is unclear. The CDR3 runs 15 residues. Germline V gene data show CDR1 as LGHNA and CDR2 as YSLEER. V dropped 0 bases and J dropped 4 bases, with 11 bases sitting between them. The CDR3 reads CASSQEVRRPDTQYF. The CDR3 DNA sequence: TGCGCCAGCAGCCAAGAGGTGCGTCGCCCAGATACGCAGTATTTT.

The chain links TRBV7-3 to TRBJ2-2; 10 bases match TRBD2. Germline V lookup: CDR1 SGHTA, CDR2 FQGTGA. With 5 bases clipped from V and 6 bases from J, the junction kept 6 bases outside the gene matches. The length of the CDR3 is 15 residues. CDR3 nucleotide sequence: TGTGCCAGCAGCAAGGGACTAGCGAATGCCGGGGAGCTGTTTTTT. The encoded protein is CASSKGLANAGELFF.

The chain carries TRBV30 and TRBJ2-2; 9 bases fit TRBD2. Germline V lookup: CDR1 GTSNPN, CDR2 SVGIG (reference sequence). Trimming took 2 bases from V and 7 from J; bases not matched to a gene: 11. This CDR3 is built from 16 residues. CDR3 region: CAWSPPGTSRFGELFF. The DNA of the CDR3 is TGTGCCTGGAGTCCCCCGGGGACTAGCAGGTTCGGGGAGCTGTTTTTT.

CDR3 loop: CASSPSSYRDEGYTF. The CDR3 coding sequence is TGTGCCAGCAGCCCCTCGTCCTACAGGGATGAGGGCTACACCTTC. The genes are TRBV3-1 (or the pseudogene TRBV3-2) and TRBJ1-2, with D possibly being TRBD1 (6 bases). Between the trimmed V and J ends, which lost 4 bases and 8 bases, there was a span of 20 bases. Germline loops: CDR1 LGHDT, CDR2 YNNKEL (reference sequence). The CDR3 spans 15 residues.

The CDR3 DNA reads as TGCGCCAGCAGCTTGGCTACTAGCGGGAGTTTCGAGACCCAGTACTTC. Translating gives CASSLATSGSFETQYF. The chain links TRBV5-1 to TRBJ2-5; 11 positions match TRBD2. V lost 0 bases and J lost 5; bases outside the gene matches: 6. CDR3 length equals 16 residues. The germline gives CDR1 SGHRS, CDR2 YFSETQ. The full variable domain, completed using reference TRBV5-1 and TRBJ2-5, is KAGVTQTPRYLIKTRGQQVTLSCSPISGHRSVSWYQQTPGQGLQFLFEYFSETQRNKGNFPGRFSGRQFSNSRSEMNVSTLELGDSALYLCASSLATSGSFETQYFGPGTRLLVL.

The chain has TRBV4-3 and TRBJ2-2, with TRBD2 matching 9 bases. The CDR3 extends over 17 amino acids. Germline V gives CDR1 LGHNA, CDR2 YSLEER. V was clipped by 0 bases and J by 6 bases; unmatched bases: 8. The CDR3 DNA sequence: TGCGCCAGCAGCCAAGATTATAGCGGGAGTGGATCCGGGGAGCTGTTTTTT. Translating it yields CASSQDYSGSGSGELFF.

This chain joins TRBV6-5 and TRBJ2-7, with TRBD2 identical over 7 bases. The CDR3 runs 14 residues. CDR1 and CDR2 from the germline V gene are MNHEY and SVGAGI. V trimming: 7 bases; J trimming: 0 bases; junction bases outside the gene matches: 6. CDR3 in DNA: TGTGCCAGCAACACCGGCGGGAGCTCCTACGAGCAGTACTTC. This codes for CASNTGGSSYEQYF.

The V and J genes are TRBV7-2 and TRBJ2-5; 11 positions match TRBD2. J was trimmed by 5 bases and V by 5 bases; bases with no gene match: 7. Germline-derived CDR1 and CDR2 are SGHTA and FQGNSA. This CDR3 contains 15 residues. The chain's CDR3 is CASSMGLAESETQYF. DNA for the CDR3: TGTGCCAGCAGCATGGGACTAGCGGAGTCGGAGACCCAGTACTTC.

The chain recombines TRBV30 with TRBJ1-1; D unclear. V lost 2 bases, J lost 0 bases, and 16 bases lay in between. Germline V gene data show CDR1 as GTSNPN and CDR2 as SVGIG (reference sequence). This CDR3 has 16 residues. The CDR3 region has the DNA TGTGCCTGGAGTACGTGGGAGGGCCTCATGAACACTGAAGCTTTCTTT. This gives the protein CAWSTWEGLMNTEAFF. The entire variable domain, with the rest obtained from reference TRBV30 and TRBJ1-1, is as follows: SQTIHQWPATLVQPVGSPLSLECTVEGTSNPNLYWYRQAAGRGLQLLFYSVGIGQISSEVPQNLSASRPQDRQFILSSKKLLLSDSGFYLCAWSTWEGLMNTEAFFGQGTRLTVV.

V usage is TRBV7-2 and J usage is TRBJ2-1; D might be TRBD1 (5 bases). The germline gives CDR1 SGHTA, CDR2 FQGNSA. The CDR3 is made up of 13 amino acids. V was cut by 5 bases and J by 5 bases, with 10 bases left in between. CDR3 residues: CASSAGPDNEQFF. The DNA of the CDR3 is TGTGCCAGCAGCGCAGGGCCGGACAATGAGCAGTTCTTC.

V usage is TRBV9 and J usage is TRBJ2-1, with 9 bases identical to TRBD2. The CDR3 runs 16 residues. Germline assignment: CDR1 SGDLS and CDR2 YYNGEE. The ends lost 0 bases at V and 6 bases at J; junction bases unmatched: 7. The CDR3 region has the DNA TGTGCCAGCAGCGTAGATGGCGGGAGGGTAGTCAATGAGCAGTTCTTC. Residues: CASSVDGGRVVNEQFF.

The CDR3 loop is CATSREGYQREQYF. The DNA of the CDR3 is TGTGCCACCAGCAGAGAAGGCTATCAGAGGGAGCAGTACTTC. This sequence joins TRBV15 and TRBJ2-7, with no clear D. Germline loops: CDR1 LNHNV, CDR2 YYDKDF (reference sequence). This CDR3 region has 14 residues. With 0 bases removed from V and 7 bases from J, the gap between germline ends came to 13 bases.

The chain carries TRBV6-5 and TRBJ2-1; 9 nucleotides match TRBD1. The J segment lost 7 bases and the V segment lost 11 bases, leaving 9 bases of the junction unmatched. CDR1 and CDR2 from the germline V gene are MNHEY and SVGAGI. The CDR3 covers 13 residues. The DNA for the CDR3 is TGTGCCGCGGGGGACAGGGCTGAAAATGAGCAGTTCTTC. Protein: CAAGDRAENEQFF.

This clone was seen a few times. J is TRBJ2-1 and V is TRBV4-2, with 7 bases aligning to TRBD1. In germline, CDR1 is LGHNA, CDR2 YNFKEQ. Unmatched junction bases numbered 10, after V lost 6 bases and J lost 5 bases. The CDR3 is 15 residues long. The CDR3 loop reads CASRHTGTENNEQFF. CDR3 nucleotides: TGTGCCAGCAGACATACCGGGACAGAAAACAATGAGCAGTTCTTC.

The CDR3 protein is CASSLRLAGEGETQYF. The CDR3 DNA reads as TGTGCCAGCAGTCTACGACTAGCGGGAGAGGGAGAGACCCAGTACTTC. The chain combines TRBV6-2 or TRBV6-3 with TRBJ2-5; TRBD2 matches 12 bases. Looked up from germline, CDR1 is MNHEY and CDR2 is SVGEGT. This CDR3 spans 16 amino acids. V was pared by 5 bases and J by 4 bases, with 8 bases of the junction left unmatched.

With respect to this clone: The same CDR3 can be traced to other DNA sequences in this sample. V gene TRBV28 combines with J gene TRBJ2-7; 7 bases align to TRBD1. The J segment lost 2 bases and the V segment lost 8 bases, leaving 3 bases of the junction unmatched. The CDR3 runs to 12 residues. Germline V CDR1 and CDR2: MDHEN, SYDVKM. DNA of the CDR3: TGTGCCAGCCGGGACAGCACCTACGAGCAGTACTTC. Protein: CASRDSTYEQYF.

The chain links TRBV7-9 to TRBJ1-2, with 8 bases identical to TRBD1. Germline CDR1 and CDR2: SEHNR and FQNEAQ (reference sequence). Trimming removed 5 bases from V and 4 bases from J; junction bases left unmatched: 18. The CDR3 is made up of 18 amino acids. The CDR3 nucleotides read TGTGCCAGCAGCCCAAATCCAGGGGGCTGGATTCTTGGCTATGGCTACACCTTC. It codes for CASSPNPGGWILGYGYTF.

The count of this clone is one. The chain carries TRBV6-5 and TRBJ1-1; D is unclear. The length of the CDR3 is 12 residues. Trimming took off 7 bases at V and 7 bases at J, with 13 bases between the two ends. Germline V gene lookup returns CDR1 MNHEY and CDR2 SVGAGI. The CDR3, as DNA: TGTGCCAGCACGCCCGGACGGGGTGAAGCTTTCTTT. Its translation: CASTPGRGEAFF.

CDR3 DNA sequence: TGTGCCAGCAGCCGTAGCGGGGGATCCACAGATACGCAGTATTTT. Protein: CASSRSGGSTDTQYF. This chain joins TRBV7-3 and TRBJ2-3; TRBD2 agrees at 9 bases. Per germline, CDR1 SGHTA and CDR2 FQGTGA. V shed 5 bases, J shed 2 bases, and the junction held 5 bases outside the gene matches. CDR3 length: 15 amino acids.

The chain uses TRBV28 and TRBJ1-1, with 11 bases identical to TRBD1. The CDR3 totals 14 residues. The germline CDR1 and CDR2 sequences are MDHEN and SYDVKM. The ends lost 2 bases at V and 11 bases at J; junction bases unmatched: 7. The CDR3 sequence is CASSLQDRGQKAFF. The DNA of the CDR3 is TGTGCCAGCAGTTTACAGGACAGGGGGCAAAAGGCTTTCTTT.

The chain combines TRBV6-6 with TRBJ1-5; 8 bases fit TRBD1. The CDR3 is made up of 15 amino acids. In germline, CDR1 is MNHNY, CDR2 SVGAGI (reference sequence). V trimming: 2 bases; J trimming: 5 bases; junction bases outside the gene matches: 5. The DNA for the CDR3 is TGTGCCAGCAGTTACGGACAGGGACAAGATCAGCCCCAGCATTTT. Its protein product is CASSYGQGQDQPQHF.

This chain uses TRBV18 with TRBJ2-7; 11 bases are a match to TRBD1. J lost 4 bases, V lost 2 bases, and 10 bases had no gene match. Germline assignment: CDR1 KGHSH and CDR2 LQKENI. CDR3 length: 17 residues. The CDR3 coding sequence is TGTGCCAGCTCACCAGATAGTCCGGGACAGGGGGGGTACGAGCAGTACTTC. This translates into CASSPDSPGQGGYEQYF.

This clone occurred once. J is TRBJ1-3 and V is TRBV14; TRBD1 might be the D (5 bases). The CDR3 is 15 amino acids. Trimming shortened V by 3 bases and J by 4 bases, and 13 bases separated the two germline ends. Germline V gene lookup returns CDR1 SGHDN and CDR2 FVKESK. The CDR3 region has the DNA TGTGCCAGCAGCCAGAGACAGATGAGAGGAAACACCATATATTTT. Translating gives CASSQRQMRGNTIYF.

V is TRBV18 and J is TRBJ2-1; TRBD1 might be the D (6 bases). The V end lost 6 bases, the J end lost 5 bases, and 14 bases lay between the germline ends. Per germline, CDR1 KGHSH and CDR2 LQKENI. This CDR3 contains 14 residues. Here the CDR3 DNA reads TGTGCCAGCTCGAAGGCAGGGGTCGACAATGAGCAGTTCTTC. Its protein product is CASSKAGVDNEQFF.

The chain links TRBV11-2 to TRBJ2-1, with unresolved D. CDR3 length: 15 amino acids. CDR1 SGHAT and CDR2 FQNNGV come from the germline V gene. V was trimmed by 1 base and J by 0 bases, leaving 7 bases between them. This CDR3 reads CASSLGASSYNEQFF. The DNA of the CDR3 is TGTGCCAGCAGCTTAGGGGCGAGCTCCTACAATGAGCAGTTCTTC. The whole variable domain, remainder taken from reference TRBV11-2 and TRBJ2-1, is EAGVAQSPRYKIIEKRQSVAFWCNPISGHATLYWYQQILGQGPKLLIQFQNNGVVDDSQLPKDRFSAERLKGVDSTLKIQPAKLEDSAVYLCASSLGASSYNEQFFGPGTRLTVL.

As DNA, the CDR3 is TGTGCCAGCTCATTGACAGGCGACGGTACCGAGCAGTACTTC. Its protein is CASSLTGDGTEQYF. V usage is TRBV18 and J usage is TRBJ2-7; maybe TRBD1 (6 bases). Germline loops: CDR1 KGHSH, CDR2 LQKENI. Between the trimmed V and J ends, which lost 5 bases and 6 bases, there was a span of 17 bases. There are 14 residues in the CDR3.